This T cell receptor beta chain was found in a study of blood T cell repertoires in COVID-19. About the study: Samples of COVID-19 (acute and convalescent) were obtained from the United States, Italy and Spain. T cells, B-cell-depleted T cells, or PBMCs provided the cDNA or gDNA that served as material.

Germline V gene sequence: CDR1 SGHRS, CDR2 YFSETQ. The CDR3 loop spans 16 amino acids. Note on this clone: An end of the junction does not agree with germline; a read error may underlie this.

In the authors' methods: Amplifying reference gene primers gave estimates of nucleated cell counts. Clones were sequenced by immunoSEQ multiplex PCR, and TCRdb holds only the in-frame ones, with some missing. V and J calls plus clone size are reproduced from that table; the DNA served to infer D and trimming. This table has about 180,000 clones, roughly nine tenths appearing once. The J gene is TRBJ1-1, the V gene TRBV5-1, with TRBD1 matching over 7 bases. The sequenced material came from peripheral blood. This sequence originates from a man aged 18 to 30 who had recovered from COVID-19. The CDR3 sequence: CASSGRDRDSPLEAFF. In nucleotides, the CDR3 is TGCGCTAGCAGCGGGAGAGACCGGGACAGCCCCCTGGAAGCTTTCTTT. The variable domain in full, with the rest retrieved from reference TRBV5-1 and TRBJ1-1, is KAGVTQTPRYLIKTRGQQVTLSCSPISGHRSVSWYQQTPGQGLQFLFEYFSETQRNKGNFPGRFSGRQFSNSRSEMNVSTLELGDSALYLCASSGRDRDSPLEAFFGQGTRLTVV.